This T cell receptor (beta chain) was sequenced in a study of blood T cell repertoires in COVID-19. CDR1 is SGHTA, CDR2 FQGNSA, per germline. This CDR3 has 16 amino acids. Trimming at V came to 5 bases and at J to 2 bases, leaving 8 bases not matched to a gene. TCRdb's table, derived via immunoSEQ multiplex PCR, lists solely in-frame clones and lacks some. The sample holds 350,000 or so clones, around 80% seen once. The sequence came from a man between 25 and 39 years old with active or convalescent COVID-19. The chain joins TRBV7-2 to TRBJ2-3; TRBD2 agrees at 9 bases. The specimen sequenced was peripheral blood. The CDR3 is CASSRRSGGTTDTQYF. In DNA, the CDR3 is TGTGCCAGCAGCCGCAGGAGCGGGGGGACCACAGATACGCAGTATTTT.